This T cell receptor (beta chain) derives from a study of blood T cell repertoires in COVID-19 (dated by TCRdb to the early 2020s). Context from the whole study: The collaborator samples originated in the United States, Italy and Spain and spanned the acute and convalescent phases of COVID-19. The samples were drawn from two sources: the first 160 participants of the ongoing ImmuneRACE study, and 1,254 subjects contributed by 6 global collaborators. Where available, HLA class I and class II types were taken from metadata supplied by the sample provider and were not determined by assay-based typing. Nearly every sample came with metadata listing a de-identified subject ID, COVID-19 status, age in years and sex. The repertoires were made available in a free public database intended to serve as a resource for research on the immune response to SARS-CoV-2. The dataset comprised deeply sampled blood TCRbeta repertoires from subjects exposed to, actively infected with, or recovered from COVID-19. The material from the prospective study consisted of cDNA or gDNA derived from T cells, B-cell-depleted T cells, or PBMCs.

General study outcomes and caveats: The amount of clinical and demographic metadata varied by source and participant and was provided uncurated.

Comments on this clone: The antigen this receptor binds is unknown. Base-call qualities are not available, and no considerably larger clone is one nucleotide away.

Collaborating institutions collected whole blood in K2EDTA tubes following their own protocols. For TCRbeta analysis, collaborators shipped samples in one of three forms: frozen whole blood, isolated PBMCs, or DNA extracted from either of those sample types. TCRbeta CDR3 regions were amplified from genomic DNA by means of the immunoSEQ Assay, a bias-controlled multiplex PCR. The paper's data handling went like this. The number of nucleated cells in each sample was estimated by amplification of reference gene primers within the assay. To quantify the absolute abundance of each unique TCRbeta CDR3 rearrangement, sequence reads were collapsed and filtered. For each sample, productive Simpson clonality was calculated by taking the square root of Simpson's diversity index across productive rearrangements. Not all clones reach the TCRdb copy of this immuneACCESS table, which keeps in-frame sequences only. Checked studies attribute under half of the gap to unresolved V genes and leave the rest unexplained. Clone size and V and J calls were adopted from that table, with D and trimming inferred from the DNA. The table for this sample lists about 230,000 clones; around 83% of them were counted only once. More than 0.75% of the sample is taken by the ten largest.

Between the V and J ends, shortened by 5 bases and 4 bases respectively, the junction contains 13 bases. For CDR1 and CDR2, the germline V gene lists MDHEN and SYDVKM. From its cysteine to its phenylalanine, the CDR3 spans 14 amino acids. CDR3 DNA only is kept here, 42 bases in frame from base 1. The receptor was isolated from a middle-aged man with acute or convalescent COVID-19. The chain uses TRBV28 and TRBJ2-3; perhaps TRBD1 is the D gene, with 6 bases matching. Sequencing was performed on peripheral blood. The CDR3 sequence is CASSIAGQSDTQYF. DNA sequence: TGTGCCAGCAGTATCGCTGGACAGTCAGATACGCAGTATTTT.